A selection of T cell receptor beta chains follows, all from one sample in a study of regulatory T cells in long-lasting Graves disease. TCRdb re-called the multiplex PCR reads through MiXCR, storing one row per CDR3 protein. This table holds about 300,000 distinct CDR3 sequences, around 20% found once. The specimen comprised peripheral blood mononuclear cells (PBMCs), sampled when the disease was refractory, from a patient treated with antithyroid drugs. These receptors originate from a female donor with Graves disease. The CDR3 runs from the conserved cysteine through the conserved F or W. The order of the fields is CDR3 length, V gene, D gene, J gene, clone size, CDR3 protein, CDR3 DNA. A D gene is named only where the DNA matches it firmly. Size is stated for part of the rows, as once, few or many counts, or as a class when the clone is expanded.

len: 14
v_gene: TRBV10-2
d_gene: NA
j_gene: TRBJ2-7
abundance: NA
CDR3aa: CASRPLGIPYEQYF
CDR3nt: TGCGCCAGCAGACCCCTGGGGATACCCTACGAGCAGTACTTC

len: 13
v_gene: TRBV3-1
d_gene: NA
j_gene: TRBJ2-7
abundance: many
CDR3aa: CASSEGPNYEQYF
CDR3nt: TGTGCCAGCAGCGAAGGGCCAAACTACGAGCAGTACTTC

len: 15
v_gene: TRBV29-1
d_gene: NA
j_gene: TRBJ2-6
abundance: few
CDR3aa: CSVEIAVSGANVLTF
CDR3nt: TGCAGCGTCGAGATCGCCGTCTCTGGGGCCAACGTCCTGACTTTC

len: 16
v_gene: TRBV7-2
d_gene: NA
j_gene: TRBJ2-1
abundance: few
CDR3aa: CASSLQGASSYNEQFF
CDR3nt: TGTGCCAGCAGCCTGCAAGGGGCCAGCTCCTACAATGAGCAGTTCTTC

len: 17
v_gene: TRBV10-1
d_gene: TRBD1
j_gene: TRBJ2-5
abundance: few
CDR3aa: CASSEFWGKTGGETQYF
CDR3nt: TGCGCCAGCAGTGAATTCTGGGGGAAGACAGGGGGAGAGACCCAGTACTTC

len: 19
v_gene: TRBV2
d_gene: TRBD1
j_gene: TRBJ1-2
abundance: many
CDR3aa: CASSEFRCRGMTGNYGYTF
CDR3nt: TGTGCCAGCAGTGAATTCCGGTGCAGGGGGATGACAGGGAACTATGGCTACACCTTC

len: 13
v_gene: TRBV6-2/TRBV6-3
d_gene: NA
j_gene: TRBJ2-5
abundance: many
CDR3aa: CASSYGQGETQYF
CDR3nt: TGTGCCAGCAGTTACGGGCAGGGGGAGACCCAGTACTTC

len: 14
v_gene: TRBV11-2
d_gene: NA
j_gene: TRBJ1-2
abundance: NA
CDR3aa: CASARTRIGAGYAF
CDR3nt: TGTGCCAGCGCTAGGACCCGAATCGGGGCTGGCTACGCCTTC

len: 13
v_gene: TRBV28
d_gene: NA
j_gene: TRBJ1-2
abundance: many
CDR3aa: CASSLRLYFGYTF
CDR3nt: TGTGCCAGCAGTCTCAGGTTGTATTTTGGCTACACCTTC

len: 13
v_gene: TRBV2
d_gene: TRBD1
j_gene: TRBJ1-2
abundance: many
CDR3aa: CASRPGTGDGYTF
CDR3nt: TGTGCCAGCAGGCCCGGGACAGGAGATGGCTACACCTTC

len: 13
v_gene: TRBV29-1
d_gene: TRBD2
j_gene: TRBJ2-7
abundance: few
CDR3aa: CSVAGLAEYEQYF
CDR3nt: TGCAGCGTTGCAGGACTAGCGGAGTACGAGCAGTACTTC

len: 11
v_gene: TRBV28
d_gene: NA
j_gene: TRBJ2-7
abundance: many
CDR3aa: CASSFDYEQYF
CDR3nt: TGTGCCAGCAGTTTCGATTACGAGCAGTACTTC

len: 17
v_gene: TRBV7-2
d_gene: NA
j_gene: TRBJ2-2
abundance: NA
CDR3aa: CASSLASSTANTGELFF
CDR3nt: TGTGCCAGCAGCTTAGCGAGCAGTACCGCGAACACCGGGGAGCTGTTTTTT

len: 11
v_gene: TRBV28
d_gene: NA
j_gene: TRBJ1-2
abundance: many
CDR3aa: CASSLRGGYTF
CDR3nt: TGTGCCAGCAGCTTACGGGGTGGCTACACCTTC

len: 15
v_gene: TRBV6-1
d_gene: NA
j_gene: TRBJ1-3
abundance: NA
CDR3aa: CASKLDGSSGNTIYF
CDR3nt: TGTGCCAGCAAATTGGACGGAAGCTCTGGAAACACCATATATTTT

len: 15
v_gene: TRBV28
d_gene: NA
j_gene: TRBJ2-7
abundance: many
CDR3aa: CASSLSPGHNYEQYF
CDR3nt: TGTGCCAGCAGTTTATCCCCCGGACATAACTACGAGCAGTACTTC

len: 13
v_gene: TRBV5-1
d_gene: NA
j_gene: TRBJ2-7
abundance: NA
CDR3aa: CASSKQELDEQYF
CDR3nt: TGCGCCAGCAGCAAGCAGGAATTGGACGAGCAGTACTTC

len: 15
v_gene: TRBV7-2
d_gene: NA
j_gene: TRBJ2-7
abundance: many
CDR3aa: CASSLVQGSSYEQYF
CDR3nt: TGTGCCAGCAGCTTAGTGCAGGGATCCTCCTACGAGCAGTACTTC

len: 10
v_gene: TRBV10-1
d_gene: NA
j_gene: TRBJ1-5
abundance: NA
CDR3aa: CASIGQPQHF
CDR3nt: TGCGCCAGCATTGGTCAGCCCCAGCATTTT

len: 17
v_gene: TRBV7-2
d_gene: NA
j_gene: TRBJ2-1
abundance: many
CDR3aa: CASSLRRGPGSYNEQFF
CDR3nt: TGTGCCAGCAGCTTAAGGAGGGGGCCGGGCTCCTACAATGAGCAGTTCTTC

len: 16
v_gene: TRBV27
d_gene: TRBD2
j_gene: TRBJ2-1
abundance: NA
CDR3aa: CASDGIGRALGYEQFF
CDR3nt: TGTGCCAGCGATGGGATCGGGAGGGCCCTCGGCTATGAGCAGTTCTTC

len: 15
v_gene: TRBV3-1
d_gene: NA
j_gene: TRBJ2-2
abundance: NA
CDR3aa: CASSQETGYTGELFF
CDR3nt: TGTGCCAGCAGCCAAGAAACAGGGTACACCGGGGAGCTGTTTTTT

len: 13
v_gene: TRBV6-1
d_gene: NA
j_gene: TRBJ2-7
abundance: many
CDR3aa: CASTTIQGSEQYF
CDR3nt: TGTGCCAGCACGACAATTCAGGGGAGCGAGCAGTACTTC

len: 11
v_gene: TRBV20-1
d_gene: NA
j_gene: TRBJ2-7
abundance: many
CDR3aa: CSARRQYEQYF
CDR3nt: TGCAGTGCTAGAAGGCAATACGAGCAGTACTTC

len: 14
v_gene: TRBV28
d_gene: NA
j_gene: TRBJ2-5
abundance: many
CDR3aa: CASSSQTYQETQYF
CDR3nt: TGTGCCAGCAGTTCGCAGACGTACCAAGAGACCCAGTACTTC

len: 18
v_gene: TRBV7-2
d_gene: NA
j_gene: TRBJ2-7
abundance: NA
CDR3aa: CASSLVVSRATGTYEQYF
CDR3nt: TGTGCCAGCAGCTTAGTGGTCAGCCGGGCCACAGGAACCTACGAGCAGTACTTC

len: 15
v_gene: TRBV4-1
d_gene: NA
j_gene: TRBJ1-5
abundance: few
CDR3aa: CASSQGAGLGQPQHF
CDR3nt: TGCGCCAGCAGCCAAGGGGCAGGGCTCGGGCAGCCCCAGCATTTT